A selection of T cell receptor beta chains follows, all from one sample in a study of blood T cell repertoires in COVID-19. Produced via immunoSEQ multiplex PCR; TCRdb's table is partial and in-frame only. There are 250,000 to 300,000 clones in the sample; around four fifths occur only once, and 3.5% to 5.5% lies in the top ten. The sequencing input was peripheral blood. The receptor set was obtained from a man in his 60s who had recovered from COVID-19. CDR3s include the opening cysteine and the closing phenylalanine or tryptophan.

>TRBV5-6
CASSLVGGNTIYF
>TRBV12-3/TRBV12-4
CASSLAGSYEQYF
>TRBV5-6
CASSFSGTGAYEQYF
>TRBV28
CASGGTDQIMFSGANVLTF
>TRBV6-5
CASREGGEYSPLHF
>TRBV6-5
CASMELAGGGTQYF
>TRBV5-1
CASSLPNRGGADTQYF
>TRBV6-5
CASSRTSGGSNEQFF
>TRBV7-8
CASKPVAGEGINEQFF
>TRBV7-6
CASSFSSYGGDTQYF
>TRBV6-1
CASSEAVLADAYEQYF
>TRBV29-1
CSVKTGINYGYTF
>TRBV19
CASSIVARAARDEQFF
>TRBV24-1
CATSVNTDTQYF
>TRBV5-6
CASSLWDRVRQPQHF
>TRBV6-5
CASSRQGRTDTQYF
>TRBV5-1
CASSFSGGASYEQYF
>TRBV6-2/TRBV6-3
CASSQGDLNSYEQYF
>TRBV10-2
CASSVTGGPTDTQYF
>TRBV5-1
CASSSTGMVTNEKLFF
>TRBV12-3/TRBV12-4
CASSRDRGNTIYF
>TRBV19
CASSTLAGVTKNIQYF
>TRBV5-1
CASSFGTTGGNYEQYF
>TRBV30
CAWRRDRDYEQYF
>TRBV5-6
CASSFSFSGNTIYF
>TRBV7-9
CASSPDRGLGETQYF
>TRBV6-1
CASSEGLRTVRYSNQPQHF
>TRBV5-1
CASSEAFYEQYF
>TRBV28
CASSPGYTEAFF
>TRBV29-1
CSVARGTDTQYF
>TRBV15
CATTSLDSYEQYF
>TRBV7-6
CASSPRQGLSNEQFF
>TRBV5-1
CASSLTGGNTEAFF
>TRBV6-6
CASSGGQAGQPQHF
>TRBV7-2
CASSLGQGFSYEQYF
>TRBV27
CASSPKHGTIDQPQHF
>TRBV14
CASKHRAPNSPLHF
>TRBV19
CASSGTSWSSNEQFF
>TRBV5-4
CASSLKKQPYEQYF
>TRBV19
CASTPHPGGGGGLYNEQFF
>TRBV30
CAWSGTGNNEKLFF
>TRBV7-3
CASSQAGTSADTQYF